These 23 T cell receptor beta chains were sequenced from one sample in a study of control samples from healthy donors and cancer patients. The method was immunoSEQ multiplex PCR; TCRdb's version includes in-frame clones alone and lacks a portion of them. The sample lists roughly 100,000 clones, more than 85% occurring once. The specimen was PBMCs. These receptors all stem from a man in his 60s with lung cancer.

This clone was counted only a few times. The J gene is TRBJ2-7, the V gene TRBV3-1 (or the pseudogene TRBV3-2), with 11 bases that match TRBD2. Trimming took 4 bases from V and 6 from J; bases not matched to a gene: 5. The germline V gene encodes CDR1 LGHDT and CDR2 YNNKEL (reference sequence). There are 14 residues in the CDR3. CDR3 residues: CASSLLSGGAEQYF. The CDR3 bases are TGTGCCAGCAGCCTTCTTAGCGGGGGGGCCGAGCAGTACTTC.

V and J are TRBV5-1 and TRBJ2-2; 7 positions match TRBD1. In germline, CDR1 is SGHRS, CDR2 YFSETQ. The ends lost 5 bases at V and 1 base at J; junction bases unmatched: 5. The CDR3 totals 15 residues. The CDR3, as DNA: TGCGCCAGCAGTACGACAGGGAGGAACACCGGGGAGCTGTTTTTT. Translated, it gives CASSTTGRNTGELFF. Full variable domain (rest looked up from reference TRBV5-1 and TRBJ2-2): KAGVTQTPRYLIKTRGQQVTLSCSPISGHRSVSWYQQTPGQGLQFLFEYFSETQRNKGNFPGRFSGRQFSNSRSEMNVSTLELGDSALYLCASSTTGRNTGELFFGEGSRLTVL.

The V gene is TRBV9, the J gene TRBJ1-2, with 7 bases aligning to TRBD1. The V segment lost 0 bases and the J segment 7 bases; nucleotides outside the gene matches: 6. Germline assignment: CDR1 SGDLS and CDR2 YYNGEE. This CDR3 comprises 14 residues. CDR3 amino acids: CASSVVEGAFGYTF. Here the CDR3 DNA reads TGTGCCAGCAGCGTAGTCGAGGGGGCTTTTGGCTACACCTTC.

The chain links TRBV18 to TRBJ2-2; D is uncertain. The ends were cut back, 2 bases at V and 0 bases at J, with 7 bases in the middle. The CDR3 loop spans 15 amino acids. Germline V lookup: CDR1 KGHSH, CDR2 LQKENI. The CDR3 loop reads CASSPKGPNTGELFF. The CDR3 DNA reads TGTGCCAGCTCACCAAAGGGTCCGAACACCGGGGAGCTGTTTTTT.

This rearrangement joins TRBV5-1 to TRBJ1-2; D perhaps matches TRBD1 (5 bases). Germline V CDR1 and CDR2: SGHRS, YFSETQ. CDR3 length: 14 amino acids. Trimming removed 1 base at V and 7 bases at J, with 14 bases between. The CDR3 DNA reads TGCGCCAGCAGCTTGTACGGGACGGAGATTGGCTACACCTTC. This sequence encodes CASSLYGTEIGYTF. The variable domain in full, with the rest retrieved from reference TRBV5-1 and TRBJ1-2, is KAGVTQTPRYLIKTRGQQVTLSCSPISGHRSVSWYQQTPGQGLQFLFEYFSETQRNKGNFPGRFSGRQFSNSRSEMNVSTLELGDSALYLCASSLYGTEIGYTFGSGTRLTVV.

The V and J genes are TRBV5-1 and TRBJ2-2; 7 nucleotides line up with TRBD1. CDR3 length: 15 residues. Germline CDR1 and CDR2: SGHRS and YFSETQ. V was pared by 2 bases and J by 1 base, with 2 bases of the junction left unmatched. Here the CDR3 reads CASSLNRGNTGELFF. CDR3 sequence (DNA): TGCGCCAGCAGCTTAAACAGGGGGAACACCGGGGAGCTGTTTTTT.

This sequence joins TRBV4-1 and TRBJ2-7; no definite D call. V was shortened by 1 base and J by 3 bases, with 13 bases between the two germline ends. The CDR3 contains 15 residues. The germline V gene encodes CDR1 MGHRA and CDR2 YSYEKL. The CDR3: CASSQADTNLYEQYV. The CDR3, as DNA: TGCGCCAGCAGCCAAGCCGACACCAATCTCTACGAGCAGTACGTC.

The chain's CDR3 is CAWSPLRNEQFF. The CDR3 region has the DNA TGTGCCTGGAGTCCTCTCAGGAATGAGCAGTTCTTC. This rearrangement joins TRBV30 to TRBJ2-1, with D unclear. Trimming took 2 bases from V and 7 from J, leaving 9 bases between them. This CDR3 has 12 amino acids. Germline V CDR1 and CDR2: GTSNPN, SVGIG (reference sequence).

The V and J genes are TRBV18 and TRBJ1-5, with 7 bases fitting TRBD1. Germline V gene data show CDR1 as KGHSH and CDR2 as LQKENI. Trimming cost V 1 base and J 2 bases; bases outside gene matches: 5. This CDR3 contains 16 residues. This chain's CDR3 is CASSPQGGAGNQPQHF. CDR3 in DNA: TGTGCCAGCTCACCACAAGGGGGCGCCGGCAATCAGCCCCAGCATTTT.

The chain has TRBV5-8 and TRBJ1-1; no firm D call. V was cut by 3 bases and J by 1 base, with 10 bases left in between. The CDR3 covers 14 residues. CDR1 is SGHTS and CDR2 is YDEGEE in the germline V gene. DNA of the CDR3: TGTGCCAGCAGCTCGGAAGGTCGGAACACTGAAGCTTTCTTT. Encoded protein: CASSSEGRNTEAFF.

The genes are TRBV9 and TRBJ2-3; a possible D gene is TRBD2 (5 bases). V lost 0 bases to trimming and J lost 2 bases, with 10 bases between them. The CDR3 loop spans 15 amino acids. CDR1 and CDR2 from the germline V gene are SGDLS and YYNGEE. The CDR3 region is CASSVAGLLTDTQYF. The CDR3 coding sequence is TGTGCCAGCAGCGTAGCTGGACTGCTCACAGATACGCAGTATTTT.

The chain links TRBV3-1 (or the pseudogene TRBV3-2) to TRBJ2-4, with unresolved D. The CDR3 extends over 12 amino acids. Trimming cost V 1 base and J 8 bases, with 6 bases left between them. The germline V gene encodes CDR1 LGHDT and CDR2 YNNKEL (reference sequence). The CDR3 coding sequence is TGTGCCAGCAGCCAAGGTGGCGACATTCAGTACTTC. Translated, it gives CASSQGGDIQYF.

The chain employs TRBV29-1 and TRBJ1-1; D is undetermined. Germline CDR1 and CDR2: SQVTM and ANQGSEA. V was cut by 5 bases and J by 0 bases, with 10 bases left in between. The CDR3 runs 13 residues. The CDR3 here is CSVSQNMNTEAFF. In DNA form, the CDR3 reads TGCAGCGTTTCACAGAACATGAACACTGAAGCTTTCTTT.

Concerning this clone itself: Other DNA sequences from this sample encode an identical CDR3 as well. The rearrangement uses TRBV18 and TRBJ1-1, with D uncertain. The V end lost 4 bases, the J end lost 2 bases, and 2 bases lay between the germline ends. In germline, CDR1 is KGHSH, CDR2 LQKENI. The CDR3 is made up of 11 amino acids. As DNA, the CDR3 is TGTGCCAGCTCACTTAACACTGAAGCTTTCTTT. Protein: CASSLNTEAFF. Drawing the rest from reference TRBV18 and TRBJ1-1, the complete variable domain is NAGVMQNPRHLVRRRGQEARLRCSPMKGHSHVYWYRQLPEEGLKFMVYLQKENIIDESGMPKERFSAEFPKEGPSILRIQQVVRGDSAAYFCASSLNTEAFFGQGTRLTVV.

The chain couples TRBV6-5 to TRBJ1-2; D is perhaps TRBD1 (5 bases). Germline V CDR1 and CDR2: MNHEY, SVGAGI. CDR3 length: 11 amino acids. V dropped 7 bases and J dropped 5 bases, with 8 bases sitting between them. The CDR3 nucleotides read TGTGCCAGCACCGGGGGATATGGCTACACCTTC. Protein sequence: CASTGGYGYTF.

CDR3 region: CASSYQGSSYEQYV. In DNA, the CDR3 is TGTGCCAGCAGTTATCAAGGAAGCTCCTACGAGCAGTACGTC. The chain links TRBV6-6 to TRBJ2-7; D not certain. The CDR3 loop spans 14 amino acids. The germline V and J ends were trimmed by 3 bases and 0 bases, with 9 bases remaining between them. Germline assignment: CDR1 MNHNY and CDR2 SVGAGI (reference sequence).

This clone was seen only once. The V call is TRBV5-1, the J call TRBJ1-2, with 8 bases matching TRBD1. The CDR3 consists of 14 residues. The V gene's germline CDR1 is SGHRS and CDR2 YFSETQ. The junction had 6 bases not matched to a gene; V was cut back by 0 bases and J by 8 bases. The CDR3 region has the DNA TGCGCCAGCAGCTTGGCAGGACAGGGTGAGGGCTACACCTTC. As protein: CASSLAGQGEGYTF.

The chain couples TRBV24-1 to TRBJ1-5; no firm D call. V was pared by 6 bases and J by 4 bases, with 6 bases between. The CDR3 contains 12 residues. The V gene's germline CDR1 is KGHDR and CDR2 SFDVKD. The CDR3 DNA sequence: TGTGCCACCAGTAACCCTAATCAGCCCCAGCATTTT. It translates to CATSNPNQPQHF.

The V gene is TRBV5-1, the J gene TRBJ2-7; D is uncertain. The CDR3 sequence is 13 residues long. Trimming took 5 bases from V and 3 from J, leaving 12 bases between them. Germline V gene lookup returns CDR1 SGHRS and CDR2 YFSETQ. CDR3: CASSSGGYYEQYF. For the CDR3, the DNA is TGCGCCAGCAGTTCGGGTGGGTACTACGAGCAGTACTTC.

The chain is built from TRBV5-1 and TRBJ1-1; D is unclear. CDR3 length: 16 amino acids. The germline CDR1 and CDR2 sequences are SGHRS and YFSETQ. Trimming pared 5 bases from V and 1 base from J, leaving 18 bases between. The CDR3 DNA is TGCGCCAGCAGAGGCGGACGTCCCTCGGAGAACACTGAAGCTTTCTTT. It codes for CASRGGRPSENTEAFF.

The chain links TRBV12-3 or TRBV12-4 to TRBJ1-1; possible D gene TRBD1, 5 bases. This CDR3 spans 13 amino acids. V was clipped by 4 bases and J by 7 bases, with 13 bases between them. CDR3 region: CASSSGNRGEAFF. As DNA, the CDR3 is TGTGCCAGCAGTTCAGGGAATCGGGGTGAAGCTTTCTTT.

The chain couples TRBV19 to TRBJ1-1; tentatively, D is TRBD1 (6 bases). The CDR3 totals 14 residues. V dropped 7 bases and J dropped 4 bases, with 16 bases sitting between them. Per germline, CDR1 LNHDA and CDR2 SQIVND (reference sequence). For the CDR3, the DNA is TGTGCCAGTATCAATGAGGGGGTGAGCACTGAAGCTTTCTTT. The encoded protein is CASINEGVSTEAFF.

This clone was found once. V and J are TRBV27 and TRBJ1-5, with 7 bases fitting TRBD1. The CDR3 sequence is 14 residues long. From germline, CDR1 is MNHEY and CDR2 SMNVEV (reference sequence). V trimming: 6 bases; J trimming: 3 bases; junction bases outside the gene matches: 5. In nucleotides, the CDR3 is TGTGCCAGCAGCCGACAGGGTCTCAATCAGCCCCAGCATTTT. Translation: CASSRQGLNQPQHF.